This T cell receptor beta chain emerged from a study of cytomegalovirus exposure and HLA in healthy donors. The germline V gene has CDR1 ENHRY and CDR2 SYGVKD. The CDR3 sequence is 14 residues long. J was trimmed by 7 bases and V by 9 bases; bases with no gene match: 9. With 60 Vbeta and 13 Jbeta primers, the PCR was carried out. Clones were sequenced by immunoSEQ multiplex PCR, and TCRdb holds only the in-frame ones, with some missing. The sample carries roughly 190,000 clones, about four fifths recorded once. The source of this sequence is a woman aged 45-59 years in good health and CMV-seropositive. The source material was PBMCs. The J gene is TRBJ2-2, the V gene TRBV10-3, with 9 bases identical to TRBD1. The CDR3 here is CAILNRGPGGELFF. DNA of the CDR3: TGTGCCATTCTAAACAGGGGGCCGGGCGGGGAGCTGTTTTTT.